This TCR beta chain appears in the sequencing data of a study of tissue T cells after allogeneic stem cell transplantation. The count of this clone is one. This table comes from immunoSEQ multiplex PCR, and its TCRdb copy is limited to in-frame clones, with some not included. The sample lists 35,000 to 50,000 clones; roughly 90% were seen once. This clonotype was sampled from a woman aged 40-75 years who later had graft-versus-host disease after an allogeneic stem cell transplant. Specimen: blood, collected before transplantation.

The CDR3 nucleotides read TGTGCCAGCCGCTGGGGGGGAGGGGAAAATCAGCCCCAGCATTTT. Protein sequence: CASRWGGGENQPQHF. The chain uses TRBV28 and TRBJ1-5, with a tentative D call TRBD1 (5 bases). The V gene lost 8 bases and the J gene lost 4 bases, with 18 bases spanning the gap. The CDR3 is 15 amino acids. Germline V CDR1 and CDR2: MDHEN, SYDVKM.